These 24 T cell receptor beta chains were all obtained from the same sample, sequenced in a study of memory CD4+ T cells and cytomegalovirus serostatus. Repertoires were generated with immunoSEQ multiplex PCR, while TCRdb's copy carries only in-frame clones and drops some. Among fewer than 40,000 clones listed, 70% to 85% were seen once. Single viable CD3+CD4+CD8-CD45RO+ cells were sorted as the memory CD4+ T cells. The sequenced sample was memory CD4+ T cells from blood. These TCRs come from an adult in good health and CMV-seropositive.

This clone was observed a handful of times. V gene TRBV5-4 combines with J gene TRBJ1-1; D perhaps matches TRBD1 (5 bases). The CDR3 totals 16 residues. V gave up 0 bases and J gave up 0 bases, with 12 bases separating them. CDR1 is SGHNT, CDR2 YYREEE, per germline (reference sequence). In nucleotides, the CDR3 is TGTGCCAGCAGCTTGGCCGGGGCCTCGATGAACACTGAAGCTTTCTTT. The encoded protein is CASSLAGASMNTEAFF.

This clone was detected only once. This CDR3 is CASSVGRLAGGVELFF. CDR3 sequence (DNA): TGTGCCAGCAGCGTAGGAAGACTAGCGGGAGGAGTGGAGCTGTTTTTT. V is TRBV9 and J is TRBJ2-2; 13 positions match TRBD2. V shed 0 bases, J shed 10 bases, and the junction held 6 bases outside the gene matches. The CDR3 sequence is 16 residues long. CDR1 is SGDLS and CDR2 is YYNGEE in the germline V gene.

V and J are TRBV19 and TRBJ1-5, with D unresolved. Germline V gene sequence: CDR1 LNHDA, CDR2 SQIVND (reference sequence). CDR3 size: 12 residues. With 6 bases removed from V and 4 bases from J, the gap between germline ends came to 7 bases. CDR3 bases: TGTGCCAGTAGCGGGTCGAATCAGCCCCAGCATTTT. Translating gives CASSGSNQPQHF.

The V gene is TRBV6-5, the J gene TRBJ1-5; D gene unclear. The CDR3 loop spans 14 amino acids. V lost 2 bases to trimming and J lost 4 bases, with 9 bases between them. The germline V gene encodes CDR1 MNHEY and CDR2 SVGAGI. The CDR3 DNA reads TGTGCCAGCAGTTACGGCGGGAAAAATCAGCCCCAGCATTTT. This gives the protein CASSYGGKNQPQHF.

The genes are TRBV4-2 and TRBJ2-7; D uncertain. The V end lost 3 bases, the J end lost 0 bases, and 12 bases lay between the germline ends. This CDR3 is 15 amino acids long. Germline V CDR1 and CDR2: LGHNA, YNFKEQ. CDR3 bases: TGTGCCAGCAGCCACCGTGTCGAGAGCTCCTACGAGCAGTACTTC. It is translated as CASSHRVESSYEQYF.

Points on this clone: It may be a read error: a sequence one base away is much more abundant. Additional DNA sequences in this sample encode the identical CDR3. The rearrangement joins TRBV2 to TRBJ1-5; no clear D gene. V was cut by 3 bases and J by 2 bases, with 2 bases left in between. The CDR3 has 12 residues. The germline CDR1 and CDR2 sequences are SNHLY and FYNNEI. CDR3 sequence (DNA): TGTGCCAGCAGTGAGGGCAATCAGCCCCAGCATTTT. It is translated as CASSEGNQPQHF.

The chain joins TRBV11-2 to TRBJ2-7; 7 bases match TRBD2. CDR1 and CDR2 (germline): SGHAT, FQNNGV. The V gene end was trimmed by 4 bases and the J gene end by 2 bases; junction bases not matched to a gene: 5. The CDR3 consists of 14 residues. DNA for the CDR3: TGTGCCAGCAGCTCTAGCGGAGTCCCCTACGAGCAGTACTTC. This encodes CASSSSGVPYEQYF.

This clone is termed hyperexpanded. This CDR3 is CASSPSGTARNTIYF. The CDR3 region has the DNA TGTGCCAGTAGTCCATCCGGGACGGCGAGAAACACCATATATTTT. The gene calls are TRBV19 and TRBJ1-3; D may be TRBD1 (5 bases). With 5 bases removed from V and 5 bases from J, the gap between germline ends came to 16 bases. This CDR3 region has 15 residues. From germline, CDR1 is LNHDA and CDR2 SQIVND (reference sequence). The full variable domain, completed using reference TRBV19 and TRBJ1-3, is DGGITQSPKYLFRKEGQNVTLSCEQNLNHDAMYWYRQDPGQGLRLIYYSQIVNDFQKGDIAEGYSVSREKKESFPLTVTSAQKNPTAFYLCASSPSGTARNTIYFGEGSWLTVV.

V usage is TRBV4-1 and J usage is TRBJ1-1; unclear D gene. CDR1 is MGHRA, CDR2 YSYEKL, per germline. The CDR3 length is 15 residues. Trimming took off 1 base at V and 1 base at J, with 10 bases between the two ends. In DNA, the CDR3 is TGCGCCAGCAGCCAAGTCGATAGGCAGAACACTGAAGCTTTCTTT. Translating it yields CASSQVDRQNTEAFF.

This clone showed up just once. CDR3 coding DNA: TGCGCCAGCAGCTTGATAGGGGGGGGCTGGGAAACAGATACGCAGTATTTT. Residues: CASSLIGGGWETDTQYF. V gene TRBV5-1 combines with J gene TRBJ2-3; D possibly corresponds to TRBD2 (7 bases). The ends were cut back, 1 base at V and 3 bases at J, with 18 bases in the middle. The germline CDR1 and CDR2 sequences are SGHRS and YFSETQ. The CDR3 is 17 amino acids.

This sequence joins TRBV28 and TRBJ1-2; 10 bases fit TRBD1. The germline V gene has CDR1 MDHEN and CDR2 SYDVKM. This CDR3 region has 15 residues. Germline trimming cut 2 bases from V and 5 bases from J; bases unmatched to any gene: 5. The DNA of the CDR3 is TGTGCCAGCAGTTTAGCGACAGGGGGCGGGTATGGCTACACCTTC. It specifies CASSLATGGGYGYTF.

The genes are TRBV27 and TRBJ2-4; 13 bases line up with TRBD2. J was trimmed by 9 bases and V by 6 bases; bases with no gene match: 11. Germline V gene lookup returns CDR1 MNHEY and CDR2 SMNVEV (reference sequence). The CDR3 is 16 residues long. CDR3 loop: CASSLTSGRAPSIQYF. CDR3 bases: TGTGCCAGCAGCCTTACTAGCGGGAGGGCCCCAAGCATTCAGTACTTC.

The rearrangement links TRBV19 to TRBJ2-3; no firm D call. CDR1 LNHDA and CDR2 SQIVND come from the germline V gene (reference sequence). This CDR3 has 13 amino acids. V dropped 3 bases and J dropped 5 bases, with 9 bases sitting between them. The CDR3 nucleotides read TGTGCCAGTAGTATCTCGCTTGTAGATACGCAGTATTTT. The encoded protein is CASSISLVDTQYF.

This rearrangement joins TRBV29-1 to TRBJ2-1; 12 nucleotides agree with TRBD2. V lost 3 bases and J lost 8; bases outside the gene matches: 17. Germline values: CDR1 SQVTM, CDR2 ANQGSEA. The CDR3 is 18 amino acids. The CDR3: CSVDSLQTTSGRSDEQFF. The DNA of the CDR3 is TGCAGCGTTGACTCCTTACAAACGACTAGCGGGAGAAGCGATGAGCAGTTCTTC.

The V and J genes are TRBV5-5 and TRBJ2-7; D is possibly TRBD1 (5 bases). Germline CDR1 reads SGHKS; CDR2 reads YYEKEE (reference sequence). V lost 4 bases to trimming and J lost 4 bases, with 15 bases between them. The CDR3 sequence is 14 residues long. CDR3 nucleotide sequence: TGTGCCAGCAGCCCAGGGATGTCGGTTTACGAGCAGTACTTC. As protein: CASSPGMSVYEQYF.

The chain joins TRBV11-2 to TRBJ1-1; tentatively, D is TRBD1 (6 bases). CDR1 and CDR2 (germline): SGHAT, FQNNGV. V was shortened by 5 bases and J by 1 base, with 14 bases between the two germline ends. CDR3 length equals 15 residues. The CDR3 DNA follows: TGTGCCAGCAGCCCATATAGGGGGGAGAACACTGAAGCTTTCTTT. This encodes CASSPYRGENTEAFF.

J is TRBJ1-2 and V is TRBV25-1; D gene uncertain. The CDR3 runs 14 residues. CDR1 and CDR2 (germline): MGHDK, SYGVNS. V was pared by 0 bases and J by 5 bases, with 10 bases between. The CDR3 reads CASSEYGSIYGYTF. DNA for the CDR3: TGTGCCAGCAGTGAATATGGCAGCATATATGGCTACACCTTC.

The rearrangement uses TRBV4-1 and TRBJ1-1; the match to TRBD1 covers 10 bases. Germline-derived CDR1 and CDR2 are MGHRA and YSYEKL. This CDR3 has 16 amino acids. J was trimmed by 1 base and V by 3 bases; bases with no gene match: 5. The CDR3 DNA is TGCGCCAGCAGCCAGTGGGACAGGGGTGGGAACACTGAAGCTTTCTTT. The encoded protein is CASSQWDRGGNTEAFF.

The rearrangement links TRBV19 to TRBJ1-2, with a possible D match to TRBD1 (5 bases). V was trimmed by 3 bases and J by 8 bases, leaving 16 bases between them. The CDR3 contains 14 residues. Per germline, CDR1 LNHDA and CDR2 SQIVND (reference sequence). In DNA, the CDR3 is TGTGCCAGTAGTATGGCTAGGGGTTTGGGAGGCTACACCTTC. Its translation is CASSMARGLGGYTF.

This clone was seen a few times. V usage is TRBV9 and J usage is TRBJ1-1, with D possibly matching TRBD1 (5 bases). The V gene's germline CDR1 is SGDLS and CDR2 YYNGEE. This CDR3 is 13 amino acids long. V lost 0 bases and J lost 3, with 6 bases in between. The CDR3 loop reads CASSVAGDTEAFF. CDR3 bases: TGTGCCAGCAGCGTAGCGGGGGACACTGAAGCTTTCTTT.

This clone was recorded a few times. This sequence joins TRBV5-6 and TRBJ1-1; unclear D gene. This CDR3 contains 13 residues. V lost 5 bases, J lost 7 bases, and 15 bases lay in between. Germline V gene lookup returns CDR1 SGHDT and CDR2 YYEEEE. The CDR3 protein is CASSPTPDSEAFF. DNA of the CDR3: TGTGCCAGCAGTCCTACTCCTGATAGTGAAGCTTTCTTT.

This clone has a single count. The V call is TRBV5-6, the J call TRBJ2-5; 8 bases are a match to TRBD1. The CDR3 has 14 residues. Germline V gene sequence: CDR1 SGHDT, CDR2 YYEEEE. V dropped 4 bases and J dropped 3; count of bases not matched to a gene: 5. CDR3 residues: CASSGRTGKETQYF. CDR3 DNA: TGTGCCAGCAGCGGGAGGACAGGGAAAGAGACCCAGTACTTC.

The chain links TRBV27 to TRBJ2-3, with TRBD2 identical over 13 bases. Germline V lookup: CDR1 MNHEY, CDR2 SMNVEV (reference sequence). Unmatched junction bases numbered 13, after V lost 6 bases and J lost 1 base. The CDR3 extends over 19 amino acids. The CDR3 loop reads CASRKGLAGFVEGTDTQYF. CDR3 nucleotides: TGTGCCAGCAGAAAGGGACTAGCGGGATTCGTTGAAGGCACAGATACGCAGTATTTT.

The chain uses TRBV28 and TRBJ1-3; no clear D. The CDR3 is 17 residues long. V lost 5 bases to trimming and J lost 3 bases, with 20 bases between them. Germline lookup yields CDR1 MDHEN and CDR2 SYDVKM. CDR3 residues: CASSPFGWGQNGNTIYF. The CDR3 bases are TGTGCCAGCAGTCCCTTCGGGTGGGGTCAGAATGGAAACACCATATATTTT.